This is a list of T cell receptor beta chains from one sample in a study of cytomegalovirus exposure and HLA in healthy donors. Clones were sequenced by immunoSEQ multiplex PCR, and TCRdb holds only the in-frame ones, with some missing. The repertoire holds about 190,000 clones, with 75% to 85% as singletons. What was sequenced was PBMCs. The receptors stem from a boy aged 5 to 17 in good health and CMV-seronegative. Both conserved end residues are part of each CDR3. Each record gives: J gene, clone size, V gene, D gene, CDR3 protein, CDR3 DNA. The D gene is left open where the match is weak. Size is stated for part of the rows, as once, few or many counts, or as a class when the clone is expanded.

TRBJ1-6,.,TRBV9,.,CASSVGQRDSPLHF,TGTGCCAGCAGCGTAGGGCAGCGAGATTCACCCCTCCACTTT
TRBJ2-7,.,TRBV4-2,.,CASSQGVGQGGLSYEQYF,TGTGCCAGCAGCCAAGGGGTGGGGCAGGGGGGCCTATCCTACGAGCAGTACTTC
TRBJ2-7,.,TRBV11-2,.,CASSPIESYEQYF,TGTGCCAGCAGCCCAATAGAGAGCTACGAGCAGTACTTC
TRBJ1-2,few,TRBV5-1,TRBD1,CASSVRGQGSDCTF,TGCGCCAGCAGCGTCAGGGGACAGGGATCCGATTGCACCTTC
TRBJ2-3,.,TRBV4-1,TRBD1,CASSLGQGLSTDTQYF,TGCGCCAGCAGCCTAGGACAGGGACTTAGCACAGATACGCAGTATTTT
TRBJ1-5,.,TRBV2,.,CASSELSLYSNQPQHF,TGTGCCAGCAGTGAACTGTCACTTTATAGCAATCAGCCCCAGCATTTT
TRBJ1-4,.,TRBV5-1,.,CASSLGQRSLSNEKLFF,TGCGCCAGCAGCTTGGGGCAGCGCAGCCTATCTAATGAAAAACTGTTTTTT
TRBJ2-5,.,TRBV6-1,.,CASSEAGNPVQETQYF,TGTGCCAGCAGTGAGGCCGGGAACCCCGTTCAAGAGACCCAGTACTTC
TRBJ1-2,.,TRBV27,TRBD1,CASSRTGGENYGYTF,TGTGCCAGCAGTCGGACAGGGGGCGAAAACTATGGCTACACCTTC
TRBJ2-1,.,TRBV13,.,CASSLGGWWEDHNEQFF,TGTGCCAGCAGCTTAGGGGGGTGGTGGGAGGACCACAATGAGCAGTTCTTC
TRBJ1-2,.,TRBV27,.,CASSTEQGEIYGYTF,TGTGCCAGCAGTACCGAACAGGGAGAGATCTATGGCTACACCTTC
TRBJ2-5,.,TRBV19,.,CASSILPQETQYF,TGTGCCAGTAGTATACTCCCCCAGGAGACCCAGTACTTC
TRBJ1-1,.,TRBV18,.,CASSYDRSLNTEAFF,TGTGCCAGCTCATACGACAGATCCCTGAACACTGAAGCTTTCTTT
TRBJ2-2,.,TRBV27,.,CASRTRQSSGELFF,TGTGCCAGCAGAACCCGACAGTCCTCCGGGGAGCTGTTTTTT
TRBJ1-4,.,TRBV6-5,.,CASTARVNEKLFF,TGTGCCAGTACGGCCAGGGTTAATGAAAAACTGTTTTTT
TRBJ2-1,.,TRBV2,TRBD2,CASRVSQRGSYNEQFF,TGTGCCAGCAGAGTTAGCCAGCGGGGCTCCTACAATGAGCAGTTCTTC
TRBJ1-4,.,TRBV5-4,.,CASSPTARAEKLFF,TGTGCCAGCAGCCCGACAGCCAGAGCCGAAAAACTGTTTTTT
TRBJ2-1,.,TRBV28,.,CASSLRLYSYNEQFF,TGTGCCAGCAGTTTAAGACTATACTCCTACAATGAGCAGTTCTTC
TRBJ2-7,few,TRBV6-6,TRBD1,CASSKARDRGYEQYF,TGTGCCAGCAGTAAAGCCAGGGACAGGGGGTACGAGCAGTACTTC
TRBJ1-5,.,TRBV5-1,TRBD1,CASSQGQGQPQHF,TGCGCCAGCAGCCAGGGACAGGGTCAGCCCCAGCATTTT
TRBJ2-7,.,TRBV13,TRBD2,CASSRRGAGGSYEQYF,TGTGCCAGCAGCCGTCGGGGAGCGGGAGGCTCCTACGAGCAGTACTTC
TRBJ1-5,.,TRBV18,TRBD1,CASSPGQGTGGSPQHF,TGTGCCAGCTCACCGGGACAGGGCACAGGGGGATCGCCCCAGCATTTT
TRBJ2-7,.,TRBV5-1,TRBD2,CASSWGSGDALDEQYF,TGCGCCAGCAGCTGGGGTAGCGGGGACGCCTTGGACGAGCAGTACTTC
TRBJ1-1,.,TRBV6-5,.,CASSRMARGTEAFF,TGTGCCAGCAGTAGAATGGCCCGGGGAACTGAAGCTTTCTTT
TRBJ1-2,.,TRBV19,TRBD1,CASSNTAGTAYGYTF,TGTGCCAGTAGTAATACTGCCGGGACAGCGTATGGCTACACCTTC
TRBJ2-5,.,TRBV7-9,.,CASSPGRVRETQYF,TGTGCCAGCAGTCCTGGGCGTGTACGAGAGACCCAGTACTTC
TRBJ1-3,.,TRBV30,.,CAWSVLPRVSGNTIYF,TGTGCCTGGAGTGTACTACCGCGAGTCTCTGGAAACACCATATATTTT
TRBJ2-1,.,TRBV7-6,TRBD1,CASTLSDRVRDEQFF,TGTGCCAGCACCTTATCGGACAGGGTTAGGGATGAGCAGTTCTTC
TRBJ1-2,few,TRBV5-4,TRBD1,CASRSGQTANYGYTF,TGTGCCAGCAGATCGGGACAGACCGCTAACTATGGCTACACCTTC
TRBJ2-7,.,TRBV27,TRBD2,CASRMSGAQSYEQYF,TGTGCCAGCAGGATGAGCGGGGCTCAATCCTACGAGCAGTACTTC
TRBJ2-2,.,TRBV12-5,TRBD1,CASGFTTQGYTGELFF,TGTGCTAGTGGTTTCACAACACAGGGGTACACCGGGGAGCTGTTTTTT
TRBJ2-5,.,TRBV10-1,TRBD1,CASSEPGQGEETQYF,TGCGCCAGCAGTGAGCCCGGACAGGGGGAAGAGACCCAGTACTTC
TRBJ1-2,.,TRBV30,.,CAWSGGTYGYTF,TGTGCCTGGAGTGGAGGTACCTATGGCTACACCTTC
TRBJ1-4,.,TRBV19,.,CASKRGLGGEKLFF,TGTGCCAGTAAACGGGGACTTGGGGGTGAAAAACTGTTTTTT
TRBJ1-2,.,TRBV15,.,CATSSVIRGGYTF,TGTGCCACCAGCAGCGTCATCAGGGGTGGCTACACCTTC
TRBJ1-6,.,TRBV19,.,CASSMERQLYNSPLHF,TGTGCCAGTAGTATGGAGAGACAGTTGTATAATTCACCCCTCCACTTT
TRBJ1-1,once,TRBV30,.,CAWVQGWTEAFF,TGTGCCTGGGTGCAGGGTTGGACTGAAGCTTTCTTT
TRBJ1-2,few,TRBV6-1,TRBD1,CASCPARTGGYTF,TGTGCCAGCTGCCCCGCAAGGACAGGCGGCTACACCTTC
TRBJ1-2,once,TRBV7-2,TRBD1,CASSLGDRVGGYTF,TGTGCCAGCAGCTTGGGTGACAGGGTTGGAGGCTACACCTTC
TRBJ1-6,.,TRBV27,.,CASSGRSYNSPLHF,TGTGCCAGCAGCGGGAGGTCCTATAATTCACCCCTCCACTTT
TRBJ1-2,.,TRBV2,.,CASSAAGDYDYTF,TGTGCCAGCAGTGCGGCAGGGGACTATGACTACACCTTC
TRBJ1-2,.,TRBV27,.,CATYGQSYGYTF,TGTGCCACCTACGGACAGTCTTATGGCTACACCTTC
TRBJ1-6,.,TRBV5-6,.,CASSLEGDTPRSLHF,TGTGCCAGCAGCTTGGAGGGGGACACTCCCCGGTCCCTCCACTTT
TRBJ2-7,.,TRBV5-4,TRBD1,CASSLGQMAYEQYF,TGTGCCAGCAGCCTGGGACAGATGGCCTACGAGCAGTACTTC
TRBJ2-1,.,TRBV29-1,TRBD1,CSVSTGILYNEQFF,TGCAGCGTCTCGACAGGGATACTCTACAATGAGCAGTTCTTC
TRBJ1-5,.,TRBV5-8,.,CASSLIGGRIDQPQHF,TGTGCCAGCAGCTTGATTGGGGGCAGGATCGATCAGCCCCAGCATTTT
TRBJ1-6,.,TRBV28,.,CASSARQNSPLHF,TGTGCCAGCAGTGCTCGACAGAATTCACCCCTCCACTTT
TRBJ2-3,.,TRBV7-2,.,CASSLVLADTQYF,TGTGCCAGCAGCTTAGTTCTAGCGGATACGCAGTATTTT
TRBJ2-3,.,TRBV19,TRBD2,CASKRENTDTQYF,TGTGCCAGCAAGCGGGAAAACACAGATACGCAGTATTTT